The 8 T cell receptor beta chains presented below share a single source sample, sequenced in a study of cytomegalovirus exposure and HLA in healthy donors. Only in-frame clones appear in the TCRdb table, and some are missing; sequencing was by immunoSEQ multiplex PCR. The repertoire has approximately 200,000 clones, about three quarters of them found once; the top ten carry roughly 1.2%. Sequencing was done on a sample of PBMCs. The receptor source for this set is a woman in her twenties or thirties in good health and CMV-seronegative.

The gene calls are TRBV10-1 and TRBJ2-7; D possibly corresponds to TRBD1 (5 bases). Trimming took 2 bases from V and 7 from J, leaving 15 bases between them. The V gene's germline CDR1 is WNHNN and CDR2 SYGVQD (reference sequence). This CDR3 region has 14 residues. CDR3 amino acids: CASSEDSSLREQYF. In nucleotides, the CDR3 is TGCGCCAGCAGTGAGGACAGCTCGCTAAGGGAGCAGTACTTC.

In its sample, this clone was seen once. This chain uses TRBV27 with TRBJ1-4, with D possibly matching TRBD1 (5 bases). CDR1 is MNHEY and CDR2 is SMNVEV in the germline V gene (reference sequence). The CDR3 extends over 14 amino acids. V lost 6 bases and J lost 10, with 18 bases in between. For the CDR3, the DNA is TGTGCCAGCAGATCCCAGGGTACGCGAGGAAAACTGTTTTTT. Its translation: CASRSQGTRGKLFF.

The rearrangement uses TRBV11-1 and TRBJ2-1; 8 bases match TRBD2. CDR1 SGHAT and CDR2 FQDESV come from the germline V gene (reference sequence). CDR3 length: 14 amino acids. With 6 bases clipped from V and 9 bases from J, the junction kept 10 bases outside the gene matches. The CDR3 here is CASRTGGALGEQFF. CDR3 DNA sequence: TGTGCCAGCAGGACCGGGGGGGCCTTAGGTGAGCAGTTCTTC.

The chain carries TRBV7-9 and TRBJ2-2; 7 positions agree with TRBD2. Germline V gene data show CDR1 as SEHNR and CDR2 as FQNEAQ (reference sequence). The V segment lost 1 base and the J segment 5 bases; nucleotides outside the gene matches: 7. The CDR3 runs to 16 residues. The CDR3 loop is CASSLGSGGGTGELFF. CDR3 nucleotide sequence: TGTGCCAGCAGCTTAGGATCGGGAGGAGGGACCGGGGAGCTGTTTTTT.

This chain joins TRBV5-1 and TRBJ1-1, with 9 bases fitting TRBD1. The CDR3 contains 15 residues. With 3 bases clipped from V and 3 bases from J, the junction kept 6 bases outside the gene matches. Germline V CDR1 and CDR2: SGHRS, YFSETQ. CDR3 DNA sequence: TGCGCCAGCAGCTCCGGCTGGACAGGGGACACTGAAGCTTTCTTT. The encoded protein is CASSSGWTGDTEAFF.

This chain links TRBV6-1 with TRBJ1-1; TRBD1 matches at 8 bases. Germline assignment: CDR1 MNHNS and CDR2 SASEGT. The CDR3 is made up of 18 amino acids. With V trimmed by 1 base and J by 1 base, 11 bases remained unmatched. The CDR3 DNA is TGTGCCAGCAGTGAAGGTAGGACAGGGACGGAGTGGAACACTGAAGCTTTCTTT. Its translation: CASSEGRTGTEWNTEAFF.

The rearrangement links TRBV5-1 to TRBJ1-1; D possibly corresponds to TRBD1 (6 bases). There are 15 residues in the CDR3. In germline, CDR1 is SGHRS, CDR2 YFSETQ. V gave up 4 bases and J gave up 2 bases, with 15 bases separating them. The CDR3 sequence: CASSPGDTRNTEAFF. As DNA, the CDR3 is TGCGCCAGCAGCCCAGGGGACACGAGAAACACTGAAGCTTTCTTT.

The rearrangement uses TRBV5-6 and TRBJ1-4, with 8 bases fitting TRBD1. The CDR3 length is 14 residues. J gave up 10 bases and V 1 base, and 6 bases lay outside the gene matches. Germline assignment: CDR1 SGHDT and CDR2 YYEEEE. The CDR3 is CASSLNRGVVKLFF. DNA of the CDR3: TGTGCCAGCAGCTTGAACAGGGGGGTAGTAAAACTGTTTTTT. The full variable domain, completed using reference TRBV5-6 and TRBJ1-4, is DAGVTQSPTHLIKTRGQQVTLRCSPKSGHDTVSWYQQALGQGPQFIFQYYEEEERQRGNFPDRFSGHQFPNYSSELNVNALLLGDSALYLCASSLNRGVVKLFFGSGTQLSVL.